The TCR beta chain under discussion was sequenced for a study of T-cell reconstitution after alpha-beta-depleted transplantation in children (dated by TCRdb to the mid-2010s). For the study in its entirety: Using TCR repertoire profiling, the study quantitatively followed how T-cell immune reconstitution unfolded in children after TCRalphabeta/CD19-depleted allogeneic hematopoietic cell transplantation.

A note on this clonotype: Its antigen specificity is not known. A much larger clone lies one base from this, so it may be a read error.

The method behind the library was PCR. Sequencing was performed on an Illumina HiSeq 2500. To normalize quantification of the TCRbeta repertoire, the TCR libraries were built with molecular barcoding that relied on unique molecular identifiers. Clones were called with MiXCR by TCRdb after fastp trimmed the public reads at Q25, and only in-frame beta chains were retained. CDR3 protein sequences are deduplicated, and each keeps its most common genes and DNA. The sample data list about 58,000 distinct CDR3 sequences, and 44% of these were observed just once. More than 95% of the sample lies in the top ten. In the paper's terms, the treatment or condition label means: allogeneic hematopoietic cell transplantation with graft depleted of TCRalphabeta T cells and CD19 B cells. TCRalphabeta/CD19-depleted allogeneic hematopoietic cell grafts were given to the transplant recipients, all of whom were children.

Overall results and qualifications from the work: The apparently early recovery of alphabetaT-cell counts about two months after transplant reportedly depended on only several hundred rapidly expanded clones that came from non-depleted graft cells. In some patients, the high TCRbeta diversity seen at day 60 was put down to recipient T cells and intrathymic progenitors that had survived conditioning. Over the following months the frequencies of hyperexpanded clones went down, and after one year T-cell counts and TCRbeta diversity were mostly credited to newly produced T cells.

The CDR3 runs 16 amino acids, cysteine and phenylalanine included. Here the CDR3 DNA is all that survives: 48 bases in frame from base 1. Germline trimming: 7 bases from V, 3 bases from J; junction bases outside gene matches: 6. Per the germline V gene (reference sequence), SEHNR is the CDR1 and FQNEAQ is the CDR2. Recombination linked TRBV7-9 to TRBJ2-3, with 14 bases in between that match TRBD2. This sample comprised PBMCs, mostly from graft donor cells, obtained 360 days after TCRalphabeta/CD19-depleted stem cell transplant. The source is a male patient between 10 and 17 years old who had a stem cell transplant for acute lymphoblastic leukemia, so the T cells may come from the graft donor. The CDR3 sequence is CASTGLAGVRTDTQYF. The sequenced DNA: TGTGCCAGCACGGGACTAGCGGGAGTTCGGACAGATACGCAGTATTTT.